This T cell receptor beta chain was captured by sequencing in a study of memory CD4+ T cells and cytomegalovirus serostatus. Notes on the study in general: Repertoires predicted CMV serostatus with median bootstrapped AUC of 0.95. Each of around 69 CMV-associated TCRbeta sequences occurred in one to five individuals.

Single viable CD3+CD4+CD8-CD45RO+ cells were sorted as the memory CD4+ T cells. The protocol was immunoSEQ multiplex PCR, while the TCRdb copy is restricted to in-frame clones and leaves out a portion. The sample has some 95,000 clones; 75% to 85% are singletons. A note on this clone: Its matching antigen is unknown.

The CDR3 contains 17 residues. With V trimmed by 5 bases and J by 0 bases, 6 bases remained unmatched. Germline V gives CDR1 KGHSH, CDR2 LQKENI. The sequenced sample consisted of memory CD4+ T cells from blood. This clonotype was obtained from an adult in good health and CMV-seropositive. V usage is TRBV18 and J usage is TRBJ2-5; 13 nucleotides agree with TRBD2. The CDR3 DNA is TGTGCCAGCTCATCCTCGGGACTAGCGGGGAACCAAGAGACCCAGTACTTC. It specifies CASSSSGLAGNQETQYF.